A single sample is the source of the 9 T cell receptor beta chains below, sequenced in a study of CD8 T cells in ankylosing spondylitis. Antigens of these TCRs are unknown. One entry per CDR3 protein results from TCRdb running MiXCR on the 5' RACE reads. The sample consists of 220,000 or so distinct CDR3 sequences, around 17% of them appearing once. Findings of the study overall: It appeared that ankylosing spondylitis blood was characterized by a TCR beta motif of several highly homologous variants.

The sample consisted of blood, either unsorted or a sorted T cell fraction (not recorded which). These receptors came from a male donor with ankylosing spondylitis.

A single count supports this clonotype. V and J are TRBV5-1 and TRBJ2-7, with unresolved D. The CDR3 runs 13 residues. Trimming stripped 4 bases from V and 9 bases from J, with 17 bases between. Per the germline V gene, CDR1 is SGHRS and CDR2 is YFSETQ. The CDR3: CASSPIVGVGQYF. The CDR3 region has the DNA TGCGCCAGCAGCCCCATAGTGGGCGTCGGGCAGTACTTC.

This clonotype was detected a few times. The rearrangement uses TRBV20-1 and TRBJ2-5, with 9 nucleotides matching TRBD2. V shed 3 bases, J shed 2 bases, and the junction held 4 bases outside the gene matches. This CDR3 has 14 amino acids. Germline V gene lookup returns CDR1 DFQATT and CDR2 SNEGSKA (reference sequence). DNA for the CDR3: TGCAGTGCTAGTAGCGGGGGCCTACAAGAGACCCAGTACTTC. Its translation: CSASSGGLQETQYF.

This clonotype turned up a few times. Here the CDR3 DNA reads TGCGCCAGCAGCTTGGCCGAGACTTCTCTCACAGATACGCAGTATTTT. Protein product: CASSLAETSLTDTQYF. The chain joins TRBV5-1 to TRBJ2-3; D uncertain. CDR1 and CDR2 (germline): SGHRS, YFSETQ. Deletions cut 0 bases from V and 2 bases from J, with 13 bases between. The CDR3 covers 16 residues.

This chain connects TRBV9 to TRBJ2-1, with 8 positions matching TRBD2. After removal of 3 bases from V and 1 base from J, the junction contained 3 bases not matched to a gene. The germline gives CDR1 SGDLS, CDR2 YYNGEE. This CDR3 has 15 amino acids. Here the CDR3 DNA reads TGTGCCAGCAGCGGCGGGGGGCCGTCCTACAATGAGCAGTTCTTC. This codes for CASSGGGPSYNEQFF.

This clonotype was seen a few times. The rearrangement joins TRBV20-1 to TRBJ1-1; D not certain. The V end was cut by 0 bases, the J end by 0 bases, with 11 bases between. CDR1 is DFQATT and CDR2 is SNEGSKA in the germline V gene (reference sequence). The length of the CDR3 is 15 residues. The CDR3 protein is CSARDLGKMNTEAFF. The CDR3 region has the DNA TGCAGTGCTAGAGATTTAGGGAAGATGAACACTGAAGCTTTCTTT.

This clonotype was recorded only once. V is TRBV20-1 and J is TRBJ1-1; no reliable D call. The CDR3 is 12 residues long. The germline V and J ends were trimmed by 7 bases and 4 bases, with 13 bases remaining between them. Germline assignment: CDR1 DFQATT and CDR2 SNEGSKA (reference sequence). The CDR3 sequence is CSVQSSTTEAFF. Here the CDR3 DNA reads TGCAGTGTCCAGTCTAGTACCACTGAAGCTTTCTTT.

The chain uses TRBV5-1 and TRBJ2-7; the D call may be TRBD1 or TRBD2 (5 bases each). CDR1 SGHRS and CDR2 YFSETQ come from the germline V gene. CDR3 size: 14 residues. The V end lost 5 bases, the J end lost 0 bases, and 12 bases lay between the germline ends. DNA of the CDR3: TGCGCCAGCAGTTTTGAGGGACCCTCCTACGAGCAGTACTTC. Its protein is CASSFEGPSYEQYF.

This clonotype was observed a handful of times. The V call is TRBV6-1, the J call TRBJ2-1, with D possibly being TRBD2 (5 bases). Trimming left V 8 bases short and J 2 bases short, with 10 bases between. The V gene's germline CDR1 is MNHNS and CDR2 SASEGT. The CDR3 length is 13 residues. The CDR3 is CASADGTYNEQFF. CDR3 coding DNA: TGTGCCAGCGCCGACGGGACCTACAATGAGCAGTTCTTC.

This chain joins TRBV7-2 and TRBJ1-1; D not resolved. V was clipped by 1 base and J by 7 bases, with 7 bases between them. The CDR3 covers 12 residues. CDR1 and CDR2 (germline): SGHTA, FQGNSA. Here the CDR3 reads CASSLDGHEAFF. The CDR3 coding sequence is TGTGCCAGCAGCTTAGACGGTCATGAAGCTTTCTTT.